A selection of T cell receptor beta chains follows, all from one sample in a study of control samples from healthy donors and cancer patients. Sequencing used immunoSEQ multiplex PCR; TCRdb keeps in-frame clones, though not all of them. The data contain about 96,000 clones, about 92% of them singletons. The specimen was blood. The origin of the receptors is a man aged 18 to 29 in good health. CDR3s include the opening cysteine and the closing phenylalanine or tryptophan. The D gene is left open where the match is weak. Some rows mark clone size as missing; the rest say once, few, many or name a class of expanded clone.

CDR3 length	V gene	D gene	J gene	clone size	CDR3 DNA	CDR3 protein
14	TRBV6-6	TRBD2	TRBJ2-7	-	TGTGCCAGCAGTTACTCGGGCGGGGGCTACGAGCAGTACTTC	CASSYSGGGYEQYF
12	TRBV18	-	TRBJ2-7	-	TGTGCCAGCTCACCTCGGGCTCAAGAGCAGTACTTC	CASSPRAQEQYF
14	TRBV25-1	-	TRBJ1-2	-	TGTGCCAGCAGTGACCGTGAGTTTAAGAATGGCTACACCTTC	CASSDREFKNGYTF
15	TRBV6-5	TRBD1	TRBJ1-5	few	TGTGCCAGCAGCCCAGGACAGGGTGGGAGTCAGCCCCAGCATTTT	CASSPGQGGSQPQHF
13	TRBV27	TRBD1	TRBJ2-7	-	TGTGCCAGCGGCGGGACAGGCTCCTACGAGCAGTACTTC	CASGGTGSYEQYF
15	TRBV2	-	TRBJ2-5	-	TGTGCCAGCACTGGGGCGGATGGGGCCCTCGGGGCCCAGTACTTC	CASTGADGALGAQYF
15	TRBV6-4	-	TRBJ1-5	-	TGTGCCAGCAGTGAAGGCGGGACACCCAATCAGCCCCAGCATTTT	CASSEGGTPNQPQHF
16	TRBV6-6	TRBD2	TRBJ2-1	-	TGTGCCAGCAGTTACTCGGGCGGGGGGCTCTACAATGAGCAGTTCTTC	CASSYSGGGLYNEQFF
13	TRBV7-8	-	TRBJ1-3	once	TGTGCCAGCAGCTCCGACAGTGGAAACACCATATATTTT	CASSSDSGNTIYF
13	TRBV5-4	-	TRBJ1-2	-	TGTGCCAGCAGCTTTGAGTTGGAAGATGGCTACACCTTC	CASSFELEDGYTF
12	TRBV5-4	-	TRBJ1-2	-	TGTGCCAGCAGCGAAAGGGAGTATGGCTACACCTTC	CASSEREYGYTF
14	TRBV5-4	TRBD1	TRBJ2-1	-	TGTGCCAGCAGCTTCGGGACAGGGATGAATGAGCAGTTCTTC	CASSFGTGMNEQFF
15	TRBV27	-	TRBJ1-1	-	TGTGCCAGCAGTTTTGGTAGTTCGGATAACACTGAAGCTTTCTTT	CASSFGSSDNTEAFF
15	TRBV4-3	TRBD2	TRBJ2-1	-	TGCGCCAGCAGCCAAGGGCTAGCGGCCTACAATGAGCAGTTCTTC	CASSQGLAAYNEQFF
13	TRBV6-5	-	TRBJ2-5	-	TGTGCCAGCAGCCTAGCGAAACAAGAGACCCAGTACTTC	CASSLAKQETQYF
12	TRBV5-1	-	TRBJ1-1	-	TGCGCCAGCAGCCCCAAGGGGGGTGAAGCTTTCTTT	CASSPKGGEAFF
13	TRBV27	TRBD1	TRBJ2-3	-	TGTGCCAGCAGTCCCCCTGACCAGGGGGCGCCGTATTTT	CASSPPDQGAPYF
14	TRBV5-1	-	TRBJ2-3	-	TGCGCCAGCATGCGGGGGCAGAGCACAGATACGCAGTATTTT	CASMRGQSTDTQYF
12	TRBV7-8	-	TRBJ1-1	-	TGTGCCAGCAGCTTAGGTAGGAGGGAATCTTTCTTT	CASSLGRRESFF
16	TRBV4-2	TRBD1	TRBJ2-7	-	TGTGCCAGCAGCCAAGCCCGGGGACAGACCCTCTACGAGCAGTACTTC	CASSQARGQTLYEQYF
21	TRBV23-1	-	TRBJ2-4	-	TGCGCCAGCCCCACCCTAACGACCGAACTCTTAACAGGGACGGCCGGGAACATTCAGTACTTC	CASPTLTTELLTGTAGNIQYF
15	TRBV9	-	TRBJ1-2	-	TGTGCCAGCAGCTCCACGGAGGGGGGGGCTGGTGGCTACACCTTC	CASSSTEGGAGGYTF
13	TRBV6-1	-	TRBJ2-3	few	TGTGCCAGCAGTGAAGCGTTGGAAGATACGCAGTATTTT	CASSEALEDTQYF
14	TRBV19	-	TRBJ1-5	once	TGTGCCAGCGCTCTGGGGGGAAGCAATCAGCCCCAGCATTTT	CASALGGSNQPQHF
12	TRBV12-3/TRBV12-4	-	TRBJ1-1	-	TGTGCCAGCAGTTCCCCGGCGGACGAAGCTTTCTTT	CASSSPADEAFF
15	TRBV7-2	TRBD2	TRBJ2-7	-	TGTGCCAGCAGCAGGAGGACTAGCGGACGCTACGAGCAGTACTTC	CASSRRTSGRYEQYF